Each of the 29 T cell receptor beta chains below was sequenced from the same sample in a study of blood T cell repertoires in COVID-19 (dated by TCRdb to between 2020 and 2021). The library was built by means of the immunoSEQ multiplex PCR assay. Drawn from immuneACCESS, this table holds only the in-frame rearrangements with V and J called that TCRdb kept. Clones are partly lost; checked studies trace under half to an unresolved V gene and leave the rest unexplained. The sample table shows about 230,000 clones, and more than 75% are seen once. Approximately 10% of the sample lies in the top ten. The material sequenced was peripheral blood. All receptors derive from a middle-aged man with COVID-19, enrolled during active disease.

The chain has TRBV7-8 and TRBJ2-5; 10 bases align to TRBD2. The CDR3 is made up of 15 amino acids. With V trimmed by 5 bases and J by 1 base, 4 bases remained unmatched. Germline CDR1 reads SGHVS; CDR2 reads FQNEAQ. CDR3 bases: TGTGCCAGCAGCCTCCAGCGGGGGGGCCAAGAGACCCAGTACTTC. This codes for CASSLQRGGQETQYF.

This sequence joins TRBV18 and TRBJ1-2; 9 nucleotides line up with TRBD1. This CDR3 is 14 amino acids long. V lost 2 bases to trimming and J lost 8 bases; unmatched junction nucleotides: 6. Germline CDR1 is KGHSH and CDR2 is LQKENI. CDR3 sequence: CASSPRTGVLGYTF. DNA for the CDR3: TGTGCCAGCTCACCAAGGACAGGGGTCTTAGGCTACACCTTC.

The rearrangement joins TRBV4-2 to TRBJ1-2, with 7 bases fitting TRBD1. This CDR3 spans 15 amino acids. J lost 4 bases, V lost 0 bases, and 5 bases had no gene match. Looked up from germline, CDR1 is LGHNA and CDR2 is YNFKEQ. The CDR3 region has the DNA TGTGCCAGCAGCCAAGAAGACGGGACAGTCTATGGCTACACCTTC. Translated: CASSQEDGTVYGYTF.

The CDR3 nucleotides are TGTGCCAGTAGTATAGGACTTGGAAGCACAGATACGCAGTATTTT. It codes for CASSIGLGSTDTQYF. This chain joins TRBV19 and TRBJ2-3; D is unclear. CDR3 length equals 15 residues. CDR1 is LNHDA, CDR2 SQIVND, per germline (reference sequence). Trimming removed 1 base from V and 0 bases from J, with 8 bases in between.

J is TRBJ1-2 and V is TRBV6-6; the match to TRBD1 covers 10 bases. V lost 0 bases to trimming and J lost 5 bases; unmatched junction nucleotides: 3. This CDR3 spans 15 amino acids. In germline, CDR1 is MNHNY, CDR2 SVGAGI (reference sequence). The CDR3 spells CASSYSTGGRYGYTF. The DNA of the CDR3 is TGTGCCAGCAGTTACTCGACAGGGGGCCGTTATGGCTACACCTTC.

The chain joins TRBV3-1 (or the pseudogene TRBV3-2) to TRBJ1-1; 10 bases fit TRBD1. Germline trimming cut 4 bases from V and 4 bases from J; bases unmatched to any gene: 3. Germline loops: CDR1 LGHDT, CDR2 YNNKEL (reference sequence). The CDR3 extends over 14 amino acids. The DNA of the CDR3 is TGTGCCAGCAGCCGAGGGACAGGGGCCACTGAAGCTTTCTTT. Protein: CASSRGTGATEAFF.

The chain uses TRBV28 and TRBJ1-1, with D tentatively TRBD1 (5 bases). CDR1 is MDHEN and CDR2 is SYDVKM in the germline V gene. The CDR3 has 12 amino acids. V lost 2 bases, J lost 7 bases, and 8 bases lay in between. The CDR3 reads CASSLGQGEAFF. The CDR3 region has the DNA TGTGCCAGCAGTTTAGGGCAGGGTGAAGCTTTCTTT.

The chain carries TRBV5-1 and TRBJ2-7, with 13 bases lining up with TRBD2. J gave up 0 bases and V 4 bases, and 7 bases lay outside the gene matches. CDR3 length: 17 residues. Germline V gene lookup returns CDR1 SGHRS and CDR2 YFSETQ. The CDR3 spells CASSLGTSGATSYEQYF. In nucleotides, the CDR3 is TGCGCCAGCAGCCTTGGGACTAGCGGGGCCACCTCCTACGAGCAGTACTTC.

The CDR3 nucleotides are TGTGCCATCAGCCCAACAGGGGTCGTAAACTATGGCTACACCTTC. Encoded protein: CAISPTGVVNYGYTF. The rearrangement links TRBV10-3 to TRBJ1-2, with 7 bases matching TRBD1. The germline gives CDR1 ENHRY, CDR2 SYGVKD. The trim removed 6 bases at V and 2 bases at J, leaving 9 bases unmatched. The CDR3 runs 15 residues.

The rearrangement joins TRBV19 to TRBJ2-1; D not resolved. The germline V gene has CDR1 LNHDA and CDR2 SQIVND (reference sequence). The CDR3 is 14 residues long. Trimming stripped 5 bases from V and 7 bases from J, with 15 bases between. The CDR3 is CASSLIKAANEQFF. The CDR3 DNA follows: TGTGCCAGTAGTCTAATCAAAGCTGCGAATGAGCAGTTCTTC.

The chain has TRBV6-2 or TRBV6-3 and TRBJ2-7; possibly TRBD2 for D (6 bases). Between the trimmed V and J ends, which lost 2 bases and 0 bases, there was a span of 11 bases. The CDR3 extends over 15 amino acids. Per the germline V gene, CDR1 is MNHEY and CDR2 is SVGEGT. Written as DNA, the CDR3 is TGTGCCAGCAGTTACGGCGGGGTGCCCTCCTACGAGCAGTACTTC. Protein: CASSYGGVPSYEQYF.

The chain combines TRBV6-5 with TRBJ2-7; 10 bases are a match to TRBD1. V gave up 6 bases and J gave up 5 bases; unmatched junction bases: 7. Germline CDR1 MNHEY, CDR2 SVGAGI. The CDR3 is 14 residues long. In nucleotides, the CDR3 is TGTGCCAGCAGGGGGACAGGGGTAGTGAACGAGCAGTACTTC. This encodes CASRGTGVVNEQYF.

The genes are TRBV4-1 and TRBJ2-2, with 10 bases aligning to TRBD2. Germline V gene lookup returns CDR1 MGHRA and CDR2 YSYEKL. After removal of 6 bases from V and 2 bases from J, the junction contained 6 bases not matched to a gene. The CDR3 totals 16 residues. The chain's CDR3 is CASSRASGGNTGELFF. The CDR3 nucleotides read TGCGCCAGCAGTCGTGCTAGCGGGGGTAACACCGGGGAGCTGTTTTTT.

The rearrangement uses TRBV15 and TRBJ1-1; D is possibly TRBD1 (6 bases). The CDR3 runs 18 residues. Trimming shortened V by 0 bases and J by 1 base, and 18 bases separated the two germline ends. Germline loops: CDR1 LNHNV, CDR2 YYDKDF (reference sequence). DNA for the CDR3: TGTGCCACCAGCAGAGACCTCTCGGACAGCCCAAGGAACACTGAAGCTTTCTTT. Translating gives CATSRDLSDSPRNTEAFF.

This chain joins TRBV7-2 and TRBJ2-7; D might be TRBD1 (6 bases). The CDR3 sequence is 16 residues long. The germline gives CDR1 SGHTA, CDR2 FQGNSA. V lost 1 base and J lost 4, with 17 bases in between. The CDR3 bases are TGTGCCAGCAGCTTAGGCATACCGGACAGCAATTACGAGCAGTACTTC. Translated: CASSLGIPDSNYEQYF. The entire variable domain, with the rest obtained from reference TRBV7-2 and TRBJ2-7, is as follows: GAGVSQSPSNKVTEKGKDVELRCDPISGHTALYWYRQSLGQGLEFLIYFQGNSAPDKSGLPSDRFSAERTGGSVSTLTIQRTQQEDSAVYLCASSLGIPDSNYEQYFGPGTRLTVT.

This rearrangement joins TRBV14 to TRBJ1-5; D is possibly TRBD1 (6 bases). Trimming took off 10 bases at V and 6 bases at J, with 13 bases between the two ends. Germline V gives CDR1 SGHDN, CDR2 FVKESK. The CDR3 length is 12 residues. CDR3 protein: CATNVRGQPQHF. In DNA, the CDR3 is TGTGCCACCAACGTCAGGGGTCAGCCCCAGCATTTT.

The chain carries TRBV7-3 and TRBJ2-3, with 11 bases lining up with TRBD2. Germline V gene sequence: CDR1 SGHTA, CDR2 FQGTGA. This CDR3 contains 17 residues. Germline trimming cut 1 base from V and 6 bases from J; bases unmatched to any gene: 9. DNA for the CDR3: TGTGCCAGCAGCTTAAACCCTAGCGGGGGGTCCGCCGATACGCAGTATTTT. Protein: CASSLNPSGGSADTQYF.

This clone was picked up one time. The V and J genes are TRBV6-5 and TRBJ2-7; 10 nucleotides align to TRBD2. The germline CDR1 and CDR2 sequences are MNHEY and SVGAGI. V shed 7 bases and J 2 bases; nucleotides not matched to a gene: 5. The CDR3 runs 14 residues. The DNA for the CDR3 is TGTGCCAGCACCAGAGCGGGAGGGCCCTACGAGCAGTACTTC. Protein: CASTRAGGPYEQYF.

This chain uses TRBV20-1 with TRBJ2-7; 8 bases fit TRBD1. Per germline, CDR1 DFQATT and CDR2 SNEGSKA (reference sequence). The trim removed 5 bases at V and 3 bases at J, leaving 0 bases unmatched. The CDR3 is made up of 11 amino acids. CDR3 loop: CSADRGYEQYF. In nucleotides, the CDR3 is TGCAGTGCTGACAGGGGCTACGAGCAGTACTTC.

The V and J genes are TRBV19 and TRBJ1-3, with D hard to call. V shed 5 bases and J shed 0 bases, with 14 bases lying between them. CDR3 length equals 16 residues. Germline CDR1 LNHDA, CDR2 SQIVND (reference sequence). CDR3 sequence reads: CASSAGRLYSGNTIYF. The DNA of the CDR3 is TGTGCCAGTAGTGCGGGCCGACTGTACTCTGGAAACACCATATATTTT. Variable domain in full (rest from reference TRBV19 and TRBJ1-3): DGGITQSPKYLFRKEGQNVTLSCEQNLNHDAMYWYRQDPGQGLRLIYYSQIVNDFQKGDIAEGYSVSREKKESFPLTVTSAQKNPTAFYLCASSAGRLYSGNTIYFGEGSWLTVV.

The chain recombines TRBV6-6 with TRBJ1-1, with D perhaps matching TRBD1 (5 bases). Trimming removed 8 bases at V and 6 bases at J, with 13 bases between. The CDR3 loop spans 12 amino acids. Germline V gene data show CDR1 as MNHNY and CDR2 as SVGAGI (reference sequence). The CDR3 DNA follows: TGTGCCAGCGTGGGGGGGATCTCTGAAGCTTTCTTT. Encoded protein: CASVGGISEAFF.

The V call is TRBV5-1, the J call TRBJ2-7, with D possibly matching TRBD1 (6 bases). The germline V and J ends were trimmed by 4 bases and 4 bases, with 12 bases remaining between them. The germline V gene has CDR1 SGHRS and CDR2 YFSETQ. The CDR3 extends over 13 amino acids. CDR3 loop: CASSGTLLYEQYF. The CDR3 nucleotides are TGCGCCAGCAGCGGGACATTATTGTACGAGCAGTACTTC.

The count of this clone is one. The chain employs TRBV3-1 (or the pseudogene TRBV3-2) and TRBJ2-7; D is perhaps TRBD1 (5 bases). V gave up 5 bases and J gave up 1 base, with 18 bases separating them. CDR1 LGHDT and CDR2 YNNKEL come from the germline V gene (reference sequence). The CDR3 spans 16 residues. CDR3 residues: CASSSRRQTPSYEQYF. In DNA form, the CDR3 reads TGTGCCAGCAGCTCCCGTCGACAGACTCCATCCTACGAGCAGTACTTC.

V gene TRBV6-5 combines with J gene TRBJ1-1; a possible D gene is TRBD1 (5 bases). The CDR3 sequence is 13 residues long. CDR1 and CDR2 from the germline V gene are MNHEY and SVGAGI. V shed 2 bases and J shed 11 bases, with 15 bases lying between them. In nucleotides, the CDR3 is TGTGCCAGCAGTTACGGGGAGGGGCGTACTGCTTTCTTT. It encodes CASSYGEGRTAFF.

This clone was observed a single time. V and J are TRBV5-1 and TRBJ2-1; the D gene is possibly TRBD1 (5 bases). In germline, CDR1 is SGHRS, CDR2 YFSETQ. CDR3 length equals 12 residues. V gave up 4 bases and J gave up 8 bases, with 10 bases separating them. The CDR3, as DNA: TGCGCCAGCAGCCTGTTAGGGGATGAGCAGTTCTTC. Translating gives CASSLLGDEQFF.

There are many counts of this clone. V and J are TRBV2 and TRBJ1-1, with 7 positions matching TRBD1. CDR1 is SNHLY, CDR2 FYNNEI, per germline. CDR3 size: 14 residues. V dropped 8 bases and J dropped 1; count of bases not matched to a gene: 7. The CDR3 sequence is CASWGDSSNTEAFF. The DNA for the CDR3 is TGTGCCAGCTGGGGGGACAGTTCGAACACTGAAGCTTTCTTT.

This clone came up once. In nucleotides, the CDR3 is TGTGCCAGCTCATTACTAGCCCACTACGAGCAGTACTTC. Encoded protein: CASSLLAHYEQYF. The rearrangement uses TRBV18 and TRBJ2-7; TRBD2 is a possible D gene (6 bases). The V and J ends lost 5 bases and 3 bases respectively, with 11 bases between them. The CDR3 is made up of 13 amino acids. CDR1 KGHSH and CDR2 LQKENI come from the germline V gene.

This clone occurred a few times. This chain's CDR3 is CASSKPGLNTGELFF. The CDR3 bases are TGTGCCAGCAGCAAGCCGGGACTGAACACCGGGGAGCTGTTTTTT. J is TRBJ2-2 and V is TRBV9; a possible D gene is TRBD2 (6 bases). Between the trimmed V and J ends, which lost 4 bases and 1 base, there was a span of 11 bases. Germline CDR1 SGDLS, CDR2 YYNGEE. The CDR3 totals 15 residues.

The chain employs TRBV19 and TRBJ1-1; 9 bases align to TRBD1. CDR1 is LNHDA, CDR2 SQIVND, per germline (reference sequence). The CDR3 consists of 13 residues. J lost 5 bases, V lost 6 bases, and 4 bases had no gene match. CDR3 protein: CASRIGTGTEAFF. The CDR3 coding sequence is TGTGCCAGTAGAATCGGGACAGGGACTGAAGCTTTCTTT.